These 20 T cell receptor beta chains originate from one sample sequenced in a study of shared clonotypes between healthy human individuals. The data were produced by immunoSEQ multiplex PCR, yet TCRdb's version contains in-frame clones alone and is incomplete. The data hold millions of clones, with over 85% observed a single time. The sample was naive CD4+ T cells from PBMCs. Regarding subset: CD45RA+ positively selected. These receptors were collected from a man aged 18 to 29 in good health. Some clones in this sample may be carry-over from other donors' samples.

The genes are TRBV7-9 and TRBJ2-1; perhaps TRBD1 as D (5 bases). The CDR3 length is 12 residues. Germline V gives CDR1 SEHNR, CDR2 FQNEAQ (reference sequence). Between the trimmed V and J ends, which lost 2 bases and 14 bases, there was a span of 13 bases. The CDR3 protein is CASSLTGPRKFF. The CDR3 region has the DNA TGTGCCAGCAGCTTAACAGGACCACGGAAGTTCTTC. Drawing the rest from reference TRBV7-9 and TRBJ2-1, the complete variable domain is DTGVSQNPRHKITKRGQNVTFRCDPISEHNRLYWYRQTLGQGPEFLTYFQNEAQLEKSRLLSDRFSAERPKGSFSTLEIQRTEQGDSAMYLCASSLTGPRKFFGPGTRLTVL.

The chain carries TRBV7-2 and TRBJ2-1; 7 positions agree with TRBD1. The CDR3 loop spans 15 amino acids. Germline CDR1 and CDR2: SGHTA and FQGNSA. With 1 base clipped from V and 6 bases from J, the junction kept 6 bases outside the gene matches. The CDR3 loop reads CASSLEGTELNEQFF. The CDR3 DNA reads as TGTGCCAGCAGCTTAGAAGGGACAGAGCTCAATGAGCAGTTCTTC. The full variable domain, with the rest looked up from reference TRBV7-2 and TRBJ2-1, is GAGVSQSPSNKVTEKGKDVELRCDPISGHTALYWYRQSLGQGLEFLIYFQGNSAPDKSGLPSDRFSAERTGGSVSTLTIQRTQQEDSAVYLCASSLEGTELNEQFFGPGTRLTVL.

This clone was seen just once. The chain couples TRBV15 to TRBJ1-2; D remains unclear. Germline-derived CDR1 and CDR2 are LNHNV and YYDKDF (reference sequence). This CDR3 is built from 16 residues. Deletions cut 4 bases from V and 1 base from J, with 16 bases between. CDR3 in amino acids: CATSTAAADLNYGYTF. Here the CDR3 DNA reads TGTGCCACCAGCACCGCGGCGGCCGACCTTAACTATGGCTACACCTTC.

CDR3 loop: CASSQVPTSGRPDTQYF. CDR3 DNA: TGCGCCAGCAGCCAAGTTCCGACTAGCGGGAGGCCAGATACGCAGTATTTT. The genes are TRBV4-1 and TRBJ2-3; 13 nucleotides agree with TRBD2. CDR1 is MGHRA and CDR2 is YSYEKL in the germline V gene. Unmatched junction bases numbered 5, after V lost 1 base and J lost 4 bases. This CDR3 is built from 17 residues.

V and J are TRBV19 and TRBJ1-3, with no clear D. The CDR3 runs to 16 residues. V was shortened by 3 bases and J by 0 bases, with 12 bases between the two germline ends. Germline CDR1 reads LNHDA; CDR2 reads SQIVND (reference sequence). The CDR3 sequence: CASSITLGNSGNTIYF. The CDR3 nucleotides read TGTGCCAGTAGTATTACCCTGGGGAACTCTGGAAACACCATATATTTT.

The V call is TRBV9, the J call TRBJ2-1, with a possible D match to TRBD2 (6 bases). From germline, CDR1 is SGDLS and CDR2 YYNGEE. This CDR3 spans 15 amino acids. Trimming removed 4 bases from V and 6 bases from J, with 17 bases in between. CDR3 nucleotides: TGTGCCAGCAGCTTAGGACCGGGACTGGGCAATGAGCAGTTCTTC. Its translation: CASSLGPGLGNEQFF.

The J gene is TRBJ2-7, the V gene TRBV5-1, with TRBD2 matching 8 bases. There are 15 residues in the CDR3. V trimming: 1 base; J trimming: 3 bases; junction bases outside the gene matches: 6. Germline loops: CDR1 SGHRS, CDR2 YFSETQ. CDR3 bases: TGCGCCAGCAGCTTGATGGTAGCGGGGAACTACGAGCAGTACTTC. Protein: CASSLMVAGNYEQYF.

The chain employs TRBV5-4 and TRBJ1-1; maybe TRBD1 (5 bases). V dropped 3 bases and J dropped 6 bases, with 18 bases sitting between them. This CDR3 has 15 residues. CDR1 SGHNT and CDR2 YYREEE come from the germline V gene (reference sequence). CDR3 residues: CASSSGGSLSAEAFF. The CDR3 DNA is TGTGCCAGCAGCTCGGGGGGTTCCCTTAGCGCTGAAGCTTTCTTT.

The CDR3 bases are TGCGCCAGCTACAGGAGCGGGATCGCCGGGGAGCTGTTTTTT. Its translation: CASYRSGIAGELFF. The genes are TRBV10-2 and TRBJ2-2, with TRBD2 matching 7 bases. Germline V gene data show CDR1 as WSHSY and CDR2 as SAAADI. V lost 8 bases to trimming and J lost 6 bases; unmatched junction nucleotides: 9. The CDR3 length is 14 residues.

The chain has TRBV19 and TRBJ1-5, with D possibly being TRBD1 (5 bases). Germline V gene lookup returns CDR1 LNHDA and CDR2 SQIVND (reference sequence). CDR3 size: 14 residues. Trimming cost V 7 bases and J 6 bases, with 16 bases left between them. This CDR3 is CASKAGTSVQPQHF. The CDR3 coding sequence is TGTGCCAGTAAGGCCGGGACCTCAGTTCAGCCCCAGCATTTT.

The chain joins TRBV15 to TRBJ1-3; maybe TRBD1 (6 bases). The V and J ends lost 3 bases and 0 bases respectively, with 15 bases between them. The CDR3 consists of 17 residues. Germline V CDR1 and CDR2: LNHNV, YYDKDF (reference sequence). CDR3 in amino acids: CATSRWYRANSGNTIYF. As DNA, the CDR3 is TGTGCCACCAGCAGGTGGTACAGGGCCAACTCTGGAAACACCATATATTTT. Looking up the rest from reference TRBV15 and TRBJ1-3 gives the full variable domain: DAMVIQNPRYQVTQFGKPVTLSCSQTLNHNVMYWYQQKSSQAPKLLFHYYDKDFNNEADTPDNFQSRRPNTSFCFLDIRSPGLGDTAMYLCATSRWYRANSGNTIYFGEGSWLTVV.

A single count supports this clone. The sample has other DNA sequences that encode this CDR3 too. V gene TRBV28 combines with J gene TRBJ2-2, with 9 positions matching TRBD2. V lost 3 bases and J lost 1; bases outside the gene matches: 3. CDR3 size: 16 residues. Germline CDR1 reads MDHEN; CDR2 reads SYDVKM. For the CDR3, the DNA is TGTGCCAGCAGTTTTGGCGGGAGGGGGAACACCGGGGAGCTGTTTTTT. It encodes CASSFGGRGNTGELFF.

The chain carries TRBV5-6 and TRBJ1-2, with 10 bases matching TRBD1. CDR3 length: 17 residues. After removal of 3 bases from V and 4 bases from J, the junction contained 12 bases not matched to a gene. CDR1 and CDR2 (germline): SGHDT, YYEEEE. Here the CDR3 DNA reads TGTGCCAGCAGCTGGGGGACAGGGGCCGTCGATACCTATGGCTACACCTTC. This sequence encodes CASSWGTGAVDTYGYTF. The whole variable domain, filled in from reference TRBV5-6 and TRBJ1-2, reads DAGVTQSPTHLIKTRGQQVTLRCSPKSGHDTVSWYQQALGQGPQFIFQYYEEEERQRGNFPDRFSGHQFPNYSSELNVNALLLGDSALYLCASSWGTGAVDTYGYTFGSGTRLTVV.

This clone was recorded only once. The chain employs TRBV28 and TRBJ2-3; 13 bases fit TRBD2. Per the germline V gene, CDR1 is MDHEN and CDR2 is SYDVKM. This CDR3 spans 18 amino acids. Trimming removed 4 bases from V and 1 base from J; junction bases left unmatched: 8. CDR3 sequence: CASSSPRTSGRGTDTQYF. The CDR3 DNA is TGTGCCAGCAGTTCCCCGAGGACTAGCGGGAGAGGCACAGATACGCAGTATTTT.

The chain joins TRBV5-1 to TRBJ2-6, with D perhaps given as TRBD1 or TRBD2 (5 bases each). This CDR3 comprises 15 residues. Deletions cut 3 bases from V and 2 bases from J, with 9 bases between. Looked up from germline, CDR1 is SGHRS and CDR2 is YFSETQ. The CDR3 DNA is TGCGCCAGCAGCTCGACGGGGCCTGGGGCCAACGTCCTGACTTTC. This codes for CASSSTGPGANVLTF. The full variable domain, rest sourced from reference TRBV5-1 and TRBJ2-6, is KAGVTQTPRYLIKTRGQQVTLSCSPISGHRSVSWYQQTPGQGLQFLFEYFSETQRNKGNFPGRFSGRQFSNSRSEMNVSTLELGDSALYLCASSSTGPGANVLTFGAGSRLTVL.

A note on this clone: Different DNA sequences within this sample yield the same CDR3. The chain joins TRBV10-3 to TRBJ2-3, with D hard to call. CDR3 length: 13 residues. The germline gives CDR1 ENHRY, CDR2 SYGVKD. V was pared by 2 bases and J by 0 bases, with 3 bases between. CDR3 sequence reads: CAISEGSTDTQYF. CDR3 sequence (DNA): TGTGCCATCAGTGAGGGCAGCACAGATACGCAGTATTTT.

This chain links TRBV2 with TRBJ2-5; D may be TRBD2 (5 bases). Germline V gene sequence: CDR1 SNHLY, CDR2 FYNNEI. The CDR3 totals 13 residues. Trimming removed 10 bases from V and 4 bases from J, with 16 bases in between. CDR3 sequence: CATAWSGGETQYF. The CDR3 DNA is TGTGCCACGGCGTGGTCCGGAGGAGAGACCCAGTACTTC.

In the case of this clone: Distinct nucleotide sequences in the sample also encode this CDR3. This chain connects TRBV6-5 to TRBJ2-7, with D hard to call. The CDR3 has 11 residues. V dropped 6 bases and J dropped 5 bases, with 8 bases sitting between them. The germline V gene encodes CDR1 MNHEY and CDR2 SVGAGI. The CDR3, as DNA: TGTGCCAGCAGGGGGATTCACGAGCAGTACTTC. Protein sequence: CASRGIHEQYF.

In DNA form, the CDR3 reads TGCGCCAGCAGCCAAGATCTTGTTCCACCCAATGAGCAGTTCTTC. It yields the protein CASSQDLVPPNEQFF. V gene TRBV4-1 combines with J gene TRBJ2-1; D unclear. Germline CDR1 reads MGHRA; CDR2 reads YSYEKL. Trimming stripped 0 bases from V and 6 bases from J, with 12 bases between. This CDR3 region has 15 residues.

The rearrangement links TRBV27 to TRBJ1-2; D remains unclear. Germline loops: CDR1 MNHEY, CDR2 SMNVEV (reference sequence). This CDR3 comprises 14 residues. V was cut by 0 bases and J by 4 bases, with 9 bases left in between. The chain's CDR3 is CASSLSAAAYGYTF. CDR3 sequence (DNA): TGTGCCAGCAGTTTATCGGCAGCTGCCTATGGCTACACCTTC.